Sequencing of this T cell receptor (beta chain) was carried out in a study of a mutant IDH1 vaccine in newly diagnosed glioma. Study context: Treated patients had a mean age of 40.4 years and a sex split that was around 60% male and roughly 40% female.

TCRdb keeps only in-frame clones here, not all; method: immunoSEQ multiplex PCR. This sample has 70,000 to 95,000 clones, with about four fifths found just once. Sample time point: baseline, week 1 (first vaccination visit). Treatment indicated: pre-vaccination baseline after standard-of-care therapy. This CDR3 has 15 residues. V lost 5 bases, J lost 9 bases, and 13 bases stayed unmatched. Germline values: CDR1 MNHEY, CDR2 SVGAGI. Sequences were derived from PBMCs, sampled from a glioma patient treated with radiotherapy, temozolomide or both. The chain carries TRBV6-5 and TRBJ1-5; 7 nucleotides agree with TRBD1. This TCR came from a man aged 35 to 55 with glioma. Some clones in this sample may be carry-over from other donors' samples. The CDR3 bases are TGTGCCAGCAGTGCACGGGACAGCTCACCGGGGCCCCAGCATTTT. Translation: CASSARDSSPGPQHF.